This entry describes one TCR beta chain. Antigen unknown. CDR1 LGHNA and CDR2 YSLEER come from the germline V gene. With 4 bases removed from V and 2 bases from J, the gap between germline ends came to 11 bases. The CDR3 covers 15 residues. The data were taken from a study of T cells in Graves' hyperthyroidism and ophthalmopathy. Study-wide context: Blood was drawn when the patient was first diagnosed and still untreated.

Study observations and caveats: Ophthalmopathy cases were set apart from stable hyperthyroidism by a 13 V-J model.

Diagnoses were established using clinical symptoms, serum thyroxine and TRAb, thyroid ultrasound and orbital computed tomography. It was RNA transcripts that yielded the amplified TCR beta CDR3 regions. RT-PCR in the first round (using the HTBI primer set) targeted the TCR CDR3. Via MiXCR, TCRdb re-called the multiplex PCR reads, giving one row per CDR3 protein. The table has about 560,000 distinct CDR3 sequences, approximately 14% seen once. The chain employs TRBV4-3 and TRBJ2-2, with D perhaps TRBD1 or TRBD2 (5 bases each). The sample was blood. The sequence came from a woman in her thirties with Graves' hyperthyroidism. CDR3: CASSPRDPNTGELFF. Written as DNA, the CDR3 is TGCGCCAGCAGCCCCCGGGACCCCAACACCGGGGAGCTGTTTTTT.